This T cell receptor (beta chain) was recorded in a study of T-cell memory formation after mild COVID-19. Study information: TCR clustering was largely donor specific. Points from the study as a whole: Contracting clones localized mainly to CM and EM when CD4+ and mainly to EMRA when CD8+. The finding that pre-infection memory included some responding clones suggested that cross-reactive memory joined.

This clonotype came up a few times. No antigen is known for it. The CDR3 sequence is 15 residues long. Trimming left V 0 bases short and J 7 bases short, with 19 bases between. Germline V gene data show CDR1 as DFQATT and CDR2 as SNEGSKA (reference sequence). TCRdb re-called the 5' RACE reads through MiXCR, storing one row per CDR3 protein. The table lists about 110,000 distinct CDR3 sequences, about 17% of them singletons. Sequenced: PBMCs or a T cell subset sorted from them (not recorded which). The clonotype originates from an adult woman who had mild COVID-19 (a few samples of this study predate the infection). Cell type and time point are not known. The gene calls are TRBV20-1 and TRBJ2-7; D remains unclear. The CDR3 protein is CSARDSRSYLGEQYF. The CDR3 coding sequence is TGCAGTGCTAGAGACTCCCGGTCCTACCTGGGGGAGCAGTACTTC.